A single sample is the source of the 6 T cell receptor beta chains below, sequenced in a study of immune evolution from preneoplasia to lung adenocarcinoma. Sequenced by immunoSEQ multiplex PCR; TCRdb stores in-frame clones only, minus some. The table has about 8,200 clones, 75% to 80% seen once; the top ten hold about 8%. The specimen was FFPE adjacent normal lung tissue. The receptors here all came from a person aged 55 to 79 with lung adenocarcinoma.

The chain has TRBV9 and TRBJ2-7; D is tentatively TRBD1 or TRBD2 (6 bases each). V was cut by 4 bases and J by 5 bases, with 19 bases left in between. Germline V gives CDR1 SGDLS, CDR2 YYNGEE. This CDR3 has 15 amino acids. This CDR3 reads CASSFTSGGLHEQYF. In DNA form, the CDR3 reads TGTGCCAGCAGCTTTACTAGTGGGGGGCTCCACGAGCAGTACTTC.

The rearrangement links TRBV4-1 to TRBJ1-5, with 7 nucleotides matching TRBD1. The CDR3 has 14 amino acids. J gave up 4 bases and V 8 bases, and 8 bases lay outside the gene matches. Germline V gives CDR1 MGHRA, CDR2 YSYEKL. The CDR3 coding sequence is TGCGCCAGCGGGGGAGGGGGCGAGAATCAGCCCCAGCATTTT. This sequence encodes CASGGGGENQPQHF.

This chain links TRBV6-6 with TRBJ1-5, with 8 bases lining up with TRBD1. Per the germline V gene, CDR1 is MNHNY and CDR2 is SVGAGI (reference sequence). This CDR3 contains 15 residues. V shed 6 bases, J shed 6 bases, and the junction held 10 bases outside the gene matches. The CDR3: CASRNNRTGTQPQHF. The CDR3 coding sequence is TGTGCCAGCAGAAACAACCGGACAGGGACTCAGCCCCAGCATTTT.

This chain connects TRBV6-5 to TRBJ1-1, with 9 bases aligning to TRBD1. CDR3 length: 14 amino acids. With V trimmed by 2 bases and J by 7 bases, 5 bases remained unmatched. Per germline, CDR1 MNHEY and CDR2 SVGAGI. In DNA form, the CDR3 reads TGTGCCAGCAGTTACGGGGACAGGGTTGGTGAAGCTTTCTTT. Its protein product is CASSYGDRVGEAFF.

The chain recombines TRBV11-1 with TRBJ2-4; D is ambiguous. The V end lost 4 bases, the J end lost 7 bases, and 11 bases lay between the germline ends. Germline values: CDR1 SGHAT, CDR2 FQDESV (reference sequence). The CDR3 consists of 13 residues. As DNA, the CDR3 is TGTGCCAGCAGCTCTCCCCCTGGCAACATTCAGTACTTC. It yields the protein CASSSPPGNIQYF.

The chain employs TRBV7-3 and TRBJ2-3, with D possibly matching TRBD2 (5 bases). Per the germline V gene, CDR1 is SGHTA and CDR2 is FQGTGA. The CDR3 covers 15 residues. Trimming left V 3 bases short and J 1 base short, with 11 bases between. This chain's CDR3 is CASSLGSWGTDTQYF. The CDR3 coding sequence is TGTGCCAGCAGCTTGGGGAGCTGGGGCACAGATACGCAGTATTTT.